Reported below is one T cell receptor beta chain. The data originate from a study of T cells after yellow fever vaccination. In making TCR cDNA, 5'RACE template switching added a universal primer site and UMIs to it. One entry per CDR3 protein, called by TCRdb with MiXCR from the 5' RACE reads. The data contain a few hundred thousand distinct CDR3 sequences, 4.1% of them singletons. Germline CDR1 and CDR2: SGHDN and FVKESK. Deletions cut 2 bases from V and 0 bases from J, with 8 bases between. The CDR3 has 15 amino acids. The source material was PBMCs, sampled 5 days after the yellow fever booster vaccination. The clonotype comes from a man between 18 and 35 years old who received the YFV17D yellow fever vaccine. The chain combines TRBV14 with TRBJ2-4; D may be TRBD2 (6 bases). CDR3 DNA: TGTGCCAGCAGCCAACCGGGACTAGCCAAAAACATTCAGTACTTC. This encodes CASSQPGLAKNIQYF. The whole variable domain, filled in from reference TRBV14 and TRBJ2-4, reads EAGVTQFPSHSVIEKGQTVTLRCDPISGHDNLYWYRRVMGKEIKFLLHFVKESKQDESGMPNNRFLAERTGGTYSTLKVQPAELEDSGVYFCASSQPGLAKNIQYFGAGTRLSVL.